The clone carrying this T cell receptor (beta chain) was seen more than once but under ten times. The antigen remains undetermined. The germline gives CDR1 SGHRS, CDR2 YFSETQ. The CDR3 sequence is 15 residues long. Trimming cost V 0 bases and J 5 bases, with 15 bases left between them. The data were obtained in a study of a mutant IDH1 vaccine in newly diagnosed glioma. Profiling relied on immunoSEQ multiplex PCR, and the TCRdb table lists in-frame clones only, not all of them. The sample shows around 99,000 clones, 80% of them seen only once. The study's findings and limits: Pseudoprogression seemed unlinked to shifts in top peripheral T cell clonotypes.

The time point here: baseline, week 1 (first vaccination visit). The treatment was: pre-vaccination baseline after standard-of-care therapy. The receptor comes from a man aged 40-49 years with glioma. This chain connects TRBV5-1 to TRBJ2-7, with D unclear. The sequenced sample was PBMCs, obtained from a glioma patient treated with radiotherapy, temozolomide or both. The CDR3 loop reads CASSLGRTVTHEQYF. CDR3 DNA: TGCGCCAGCAGCTTGGGCCGTACGGTCACCCACGAGCAGTACTTC.